These 2 T cell receptor beta chains were sequenced from one sample in a study of blood T cell repertoires in COVID-19. Only in-frame clones appear in the TCRdb table, and some are missing; sequencing was by immunoSEQ multiplex PCR. Of under 200,000 clones listed, 70% to 85% are singletons. The material sequenced was PBMCs or T cells enriched from blood (not recorded which). All receptors derive from a woman aged 60 to 75 with acute COVID-19.

The rearrangement joins TRBV5-4 to TRBJ2-1; 7 bases fit TRBD2. The CDR3 contains 15 residues. Germline V lookup: CDR1 SGHNT, CDR2 YYREEE (reference sequence). V lost 4 bases, J lost 5 bases, and 9 bases stayed unmatched. Here the CDR3 reads CASSGRDPQHNEQFF. The CDR3 DNA reads TGTGCCAGCAGCGGGAGGGACCCGCAACACAATGAGCAGTTCTTC.

The rearrangement joins TRBV7-2 to TRBJ1-1; D gene unclear. Germline CDR1 SGHTA, CDR2 FQGNSA. Trimming pared 2 bases from V and 1 base from J, leaving 2 bases between. The CDR3 extends over 12 amino acids. For the CDR3, the DNA is TGTGCCAGCAGCTTACAGAACACTGAAGCTTTCTTT. Its translation is CASSLQNTEAFF. The full variable domain, with the rest looked up from reference TRBV7-2 and TRBJ1-1, is GAGVSQSPSNKVTEKGKDVELRCDPISGHTALYWYRQSLGQGLEFLIYFQGNSAPDKSGLPSDRFSAERTGGSVSTLTIQRTQQEDSAVYLCASSLQNTEAFFGQGTRLTVV.